The clone carrying this T cell receptor beta chain was seen a few times. This entry is derived from a study of technical replicates of blood from a few donors. The germline CDR1 and CDR2 sequences are SNHLY and FYNNEI. The V end lost 3 bases, the J end lost 0 bases, and 9 bases lay between the germline ends. The length of the CDR3 is 15 residues. The assay was immunoSEQ multiplex PCR, and TCRdb's table has in-frame clones only and misses some. The table lists approximately 73,000 clones, about 90% of them singletons. V and J are TRBV2 and TRBJ1-5, with D perhaps matching TRBD1 (6 bases). Sequenced material: T cells isolated from PBMCs. This clonotype was sampled from a human donor in good health. CDR3 in DNA: TGTGCCAGCAGTGATCTGGGACATAGCAATCAGCCCCAGCATTTT. Protein sequence: CASSDLGHSNQPQHF.